The source of this T cell receptor beta chain is a study of identical twins. General study points: One should note that invariant MAIT and iNKT cells could partly confound zero-insertion analyses. Models predicted too little out-of-frame TCR alpha sharing in monozygotic twins.

Unique molecular identifiers were present on the cDNA, and a universal primer site came from template switching. TCRdb re-called the 5' RACE reads through MiXCR, storing one row per CDR3 protein. This table has hundreds of thousands of distinct CDR3 sequences, under 9% appearing once. For this clonotype: What it binds is not known.

CDR1 is SNHLY, CDR2 FYNNEI, per germline. Unmatched junction bases numbered 19, after V lost 11 bases and J lost 0 bases. The CDR3 sequence is 18 residues long. This same sample was also taken into another study, of yellow fever vaccine responses in identical twins.

The chain carries TRBV2 and TRBJ2-1; 7 bases align to TRBD2. The sample consisted of memory (CD45RO+) T cells sorted from blood. The receptor was isolated from a woman aged 18-29 years in good health. The CDR3 sequence is CAFSHGGSMISSYNEQFF. Written as DNA, the CDR3 is TGTGCCTTCAGTCACGGGGGGTCCATGATAAGCTCCTACAATGAGCAGTTCTTC. The full variable domain, rest sourced from reference TRBV2 and TRBJ2-1, is EPEVTQTPSHQVTQMGQEVILRCVPISNHLYFYWYRQILGQKVEFLVSFYNNEISEKSEIFDDQFSVERPDGSNFTLKIRSTKLEDSAMYFCAFSHGGSMISSYNEQFFGPGTRLTVL.